This passage covers 10 T cell receptor beta chains from one sample sequenced in a study of cytomegalovirus exposure and HLA in healthy donors. The PCR was carried out with 60 Vbeta primers and 13 Jbeta primers. Method: immunoSEQ multiplex PCR; TCRdb's copy keeps in-frame clones and lacks some. The data show approximately 200,000 clones, with more than 65% seen just once and about 1.4% held by the top ten. The sample taken for sequencing was PBMCs. Every receptor here comes from a girl under 18 in good health and CMV-seropositive.

DNA of the CDR3: TGTGCCAGCAGTTTATCGGGGACACTAAATCAGCCCCAGCATTTT. Translating it yields CASSLSGTLNQPQHF. The V gene is TRBV27, the J gene TRBJ1-5, with D tentatively TRBD1 (6 bases). The length of the CDR3 is 15 residues. Germline V gives CDR1 MNHEY, CDR2 SMNVEV (reference sequence). V gave up 0 bases and J gave up 4 bases, with 10 bases separating them.

This clone has only a few counts. Other nucleotide sequences in the sample specify the same CDR3. V and J are TRBV4-3 and TRBJ1-1; D perhaps matches TRBD1 (5 bases). Looked up from germline, CDR1 is LGHNA and CDR2 is YSLEER. The CDR3 spans 14 residues. Deletions cut 0 bases from V and 1 base from J, with 6 bases between. The CDR3 sequence is CASSQDRGNTEAFF. The DNA for the CDR3 is TGCGCCAGCAGCCAAGATAGGGGGAACACTGAAGCTTTCTTT.

This chain joins TRBV12-5 and TRBJ1-1; no reliable D call. The CDR3 extends over 17 amino acids. V was shortened by 6 bases and J by 0 bases, with 20 bases between the two germline ends. Germline V gene data show CDR1 as LGHNT and CDR2 as FRNRAP. CDR3 sequence: CASGRTSGAGMNTEAFF. DNA of the CDR3: TGTGCTAGTGGCCGGACCAGCGGAGCGGGTATGAACACTGAAGCTTTCTTT.

V is TRBV11-3 and J is TRBJ2-6, with 7 bases lining up with TRBD1. The length of the CDR3 is 15 residues. The junction had 5 bases not matched to a gene; V was cut back by 5 bases and J by 4 bases. Per the germline V gene, CDR1 is SGHNT and CDR2 is YENEEA. CDR3 sequence (DNA): TGTGCCAGCAGCACCACAGGGGTAGGGGCCAACGTCCTGACTTTC. This encodes CASSTTGVGANVLTF. Supplemented by reference TRBV11-3 and TRBJ2-6, the full variable domain reads EAGVVQSPRYKIIEKKQPVAFWCNPISGHNTLYWYLQNLGQGPELLIRYENEEAVDDSQLPKDRFSAERLKGVDSTLKIQPAELGDSAVYLCASSTTGVGANVLTFGAGSRLTVL.

This CDR3 reads CATKGQSYNSPLHF. The CDR3 nucleotides are TGTGCCACAAAGGGACAAAGCTATAATTCACCCCTCCACTTT. This chain joins TRBV7-2 and TRBJ1-6; weak D call: TRBD1 (6 bases). The germline V gene has CDR1 SGHTA and CDR2 FQGNSA. The V end lost 10 bases, the J end lost 3 bases, and 13 bases lay between the germline ends. The CDR3 is made up of 14 amino acids.

The chain links TRBV6-1 to TRBJ2-7; 7 bases map to TRBD1. V was pared by 1 base and J by 4 bases, with 10 bases of the junction left unmatched. Germline V gene lookup returns CDR1 MNHNS and CDR2 SASEGT. The CDR3 is 16 amino acids. The DNA for the CDR3 is TGTGCCAGCAGTGAAGGGCCGGGACAGAGGATGTACGAGCAGTACTTC. Amino acid sequence: CASSEGPGQRMYEQYF.

This chain links TRBV5-4 with TRBJ2-5, with D unclear. CDR1 and CDR2 from the germline V gene are SGHNT and YYREEE (reference sequence). The V end lost 0 bases, the J end lost 1 base, and 13 bases lay between the germline ends. This CDR3 is 16 amino acids long. The CDR3 DNA reads TGTGCCAGCAGCTTGGGGCCCAGTGATCTCCAAGAGACCCAGTACTTC. It translates to CASSLGPSDLQETQYF.

The gene calls are TRBV18 and TRBJ1-1; D unresolved. The germline V gene encodes CDR1 KGHSH and CDR2 LQKENI. Trimming pared 2 bases from V and 4 bases from J, leaving 8 bases between. The CDR3 totals 13 residues. The CDR3 is CASSPSGSTEAFF. The CDR3 DNA reads as TGTGCCAGCTCACCATCCGGGTCCACTGAAGCTTTCTTT.

The V call is TRBV7-5, the J call TRBJ2-2; the table calls TRBD2, which could not be checked here. TRBV7-5 is labeled a pseudogene. This CDR3 has 19 amino acids. The CDR3 bases are TGTGCCAGAAGCCCTAGATTTGCTAGCGGGGGGGCGGTGACCGGGGAGCTGTTTTTT. It translates to CARSPRFASGGAVTGELFF.

This chain joins TRBV11-2 and TRBJ2-7; 8 bases line up with TRBD1. The V gene's germline CDR1 is SGHAT and CDR2 FQNNGV. J was trimmed by 3 bases and V by 5 bases; bases with no gene match: 6. This CDR3 comprises 14 residues. CDR3 nucleotides: TGTGCCAGCAGCCCTCGGACAGGGAGCTACGAGCAGTACTTC. This codes for CASSPRTGSYEQYF.